The source of this T cell receptor (beta chain) is a study of CXCR3-negative and CXCR3-positive naive CD8 T cells. Study-level results: Both naive subsets had comparably high diversity; memory CD8+ cells much lower. CXCR3 levels fell partly with cryopreservation; most assays relied on fresh PBMCs. A higher hydrophobicity marked the TRB CDR3s of CXCR3-positive naive cells versus CXCR3-negative naive cells.

On this clonotype itself: Its antigen remains unknown.

CD45RO-CCR7+CD27+CD95- defined naive CD8+ T cells. UMI-labeled TRB cDNA libraries were prepared by 5' RACE. TCRdb re-called the 5' RACE reads; every CDR3 protein appears as one record, without DNA. The sample has roughly 140,000 distinct CDR3 sequences. The CDR3 is 13 residues long. In germline, CDR1 is MDHEN, CDR2 SYDVKM. The chain carries TRBV28 and TRBJ2-5; there is no DNA to check the TCRdb D call of TRBD1. This clonotype was sampled from a human donor in good health. Some clones in this sample may be carry-over from other donors' samples. Source material: naive CXCR3+ CD8+ T cells from blood. The subset was: CD45RO-CCR7+CD27+CD95- naive CD8+ T cells expressing CXCR3 (TNR3+). The CDR3 reads CASSFSGEETQYF.